This entry features one T cell receptor beta chain sequence. The antigen remains undetermined. Just one base apart from a much larger clone, this may be a read error. The conserved final phenylalanine or tryptophan is absent from the CDR3, which likely points to a read error. The source of the sample is a study of regulatory T cells in long-lasting Graves disease. Looked up from germline, CDR1 is SGHTA and CDR2 is FQGNSA. This CDR3 region has 12 residues. V was cut by 2 bases and J by 13 bases, with 11 bases left in between. Study conclusions and caveats: Persistent disease preferred TRBV28, TRBJ1-2 and TRBJ2-5; new disease, TRBV20-1 and TRBJ2-1. Persistent patients had more shared public clonotypes (2,741) than new patients (about 900).

Time point: newly diagnosed GD, antithyroid drugs for less than 3 months. The TCR library was made from RNA that had been extracted from PBMCs in TRIzol. EDTA tubes collected approximately 10 milliliters of peripheral blood. TCR beta libraries were built with iRepertoire HTBI primers and Arm-PCR of CDR3 regions. One entry per CDR3 protein, called by TCRdb with MiXCR from the multiplex PCR reads. The data contain 350,000 to 500,000 distinct CDR3 sequences, 12% to 15% of them singletons. These records were also assigned to another study, of T cells in Graves' hyperthyroidism and ophthalmopathy. Turning to that study: Subjects aged 18 to 65 presented with newly diagnosed hyperthyroidism of less than 2 months' duration.

The V gene is TRBV7-2, the J gene TRBJ1-4; weak D call: TRBD1 (5 bases). The clonotype comes from a woman in her fifties or sixties with Graves disease. This specimen consisted of peripheral blood mononuclear cells (PBMCs), obtained at new diagnosis, from a patient treated with antithyroid drugs. CDR3 sequence (DNA): TGTGCCAGCAGCTTAAATTACGGGGGACTGTTTATT. This codes for CASSLNYGGLFI.